Sequencing of this T cell receptor (beta chain) was carried out in a study of human T cells and chemical hapten exposure. General observations from the study: The number of TCRs above 1 in 1000 frequency did not change after DPC sensitization.

A note on this clonotype: No antigen is known for it.

The CDR3 consists of 16 residues. CDR1 is SGHRS and CDR2 is YFSETQ in the germline V gene. The junction had 4 bases not matched to a gene; V was cut back by 3 bases and J by 0 bases. TCRdb re-called the RACE reads with MiXCR, one entry per CDR3 protein. This repertoire shows approximately 70,000 distinct CDR3 sequences, roughly 9.8% found once; its top ten account for approximately 3%. This sample's time point: patch test 1, 2 weeks after DPC sensitization. Treatment here: therapeutic diphenylcyclopropenone sensitization with weekly scalp DPC. The sequence came from a woman aged 40 to 50 with alopecia areata. Some clones in this sample may be carry-over from other donors' samples. The sequencing here drew on whole blood, taken in connection with sensitization to the hapten diphenylcyclopropenone (DPC). The chain uses TRBV5-1 and TRBJ2-5, with 11 bases identical to TRBD2. The chain's CDR3 is CASSSPGLADQETQYF. In DNA, the CDR3 is TGCGCCAGCAGCTCTCCGGGACTAGCGGACCAAGAGACCCAGTACTTC.